The T cell receptor beta chain under discussion was sequenced for a study of T-cell memory formation after mild COVID-19. Study-level information: TCR clusters were largely donor specific. Overall study findings and caveats: Mostly located in CM and EM were contracting CD4+ clones, with contracting CD8+ clones located in EMRA. Balance between CD4 and CD8 was seen in clones contracting day 15 to 85, and a CD4+ lean was seen in later expanders.

TCRdb independently ran MiXCR on the 5' RACE reads; one entry per CDR3 protein. This table holds roughly 510,000 distinct CDR3 sequences, 17% found once. V lost 7 bases and J lost 4; bases outside the gene matches: 3. The CDR3 covers 13 residues. This clonotype was seen many times. The antigen remains undetermined. Sequencing was carried out using PBMCs or a T cell subset sorted from them (not recorded which). V gene TRBV12-3 or TRBV12-4 combines with J gene TRBJ1-2, with TRBD1 matching over 10 bases. This receptor was identified in an adult woman who had mild COVID-19 (a few samples of this study predate the infection). Cell type and time point are not known. CDR3 nucleotide sequence: TGTGCCAGCACTGGACAGGGGGGCTATGGCTACACCTTC. Translating gives CASTGQGGYGYTF.